The 8 T cell receptor beta chains in this list originate from one sample, sequenced in a study of T-cell reconstitution after alpha-beta-depleted transplantation in children. This sample's TCRbeta library carried unique molecular identifier barcodes. TCRdb re-called the PCR reads with MiXCR, one entry per CDR3 protein. The sample includes almost 250,000 distinct CDR3 sequences, 25% seen only once; the top ten take approximately 2.5%. The input for sequencing was PBMCs, taken before TCRalphabeta/CD19-depleted stem cell transplant. The receptors were gathered from a girl aged 2 to 9 with Fanconi anemia, due to receive a stem cell transplant.

This clonotype was counted ten times or more. The chain uses TRBV5-1 and TRBJ2-7, with 9 bases identical to TRBD2. The CDR3 runs 15 residues. The trim removed 3 bases at V and 4 bases at J, leaving 8 bases unmatched. CDR1 SGHRS and CDR2 YFSETQ come from the germline V gene. The CDR3 DNA sequence: TGCGCCAGCAGCTCAAATAGCGGGAGTGGATACGAGCAGTACTTC. This translates into CASSSNSGSGYEQYF.

The sample holds many counts of this clonotype. The V gene is TRBV4-1, the J gene TRBJ2-7, with D hard to call. Germline V gives CDR1 MGHRA, CDR2 YSYEKL. CDR3 length: 15 residues. V was trimmed by 3 bases and J by 0 bases, leaving 12 bases between them. CDR3 sequence (DNA): TGCGCCAGCAGCCAGGGTGGGCTGAACTCCTACGAGCAGTACTTC. It encodes CASSQGGLNSYEQYF.

The J gene is TRBJ2-3, the V gene TRBV20-1; 9 positions agree with TRBD2. From germline, CDR1 is DFQATT and CDR2 SNEGSKA (reference sequence). After removal of 3 bases from V and 2 bases from J, the junction contained 6 bases not matched to a gene. The CDR3 is 15 residues long. The CDR3 sequence is CSARLAGRPTDTQYF. The CDR3 bases are TGCAGTGCTAGGCTAGCGGGAAGGCCCACAGATACGCAGTATTTT.

The genes are TRBV25-1 and TRBJ2-3, with TRBD2 matching 7 bases. Germline V gene data show CDR1 as MGHDK and CDR2 as SYGVNS. Trimming took 5 bases from V and 2 from J; bases not matched to a gene: 13. This CDR3 is 17 amino acids long. The CDR3: CASSPYGLVGYTDTQYF. The CDR3 nucleotides are TGTGCCAGCAGTCCATATGGACTAGTCGGGTACACAGATACGCAGTATTTT.

This clonotype was recorded at least ten times. The chain recombines TRBV5-1 with TRBJ1-1, with no clear D. V shed 0 bases and J shed 7 bases, with 7 bases lying between them. Germline V gene lookup returns CDR1 SGHRS and CDR2 YFSETQ. The CDR3 contains 12 residues. The CDR3, as DNA: TGCGCCAGCAGCTTGGAGGGAATTGAAGCTTTCTTT. Translation gives CASSLEGIEAFF.

The V call is TRBV20-1, the J call TRBJ2-7; 11 nucleotides align to TRBD2. Germline assignment: CDR1 DFQATT and CDR2 SNEGSKA (reference sequence). V gave up 6 bases and J gave up 5 bases; unmatched junction bases: 3. CDR3 length: 12 residues. The CDR3 spells CSAGLAGDEQYF. The DNA of the CDR3 is TGCAGTGCAGGACTAGCGGGCGACGAGCAGTACTTC.

The V and J genes are TRBV7-3 and TRBJ2-7, with TRBD2 matching over 11 bases. From germline, CDR1 is SGHTA and CDR2 FQGTGA. The CDR3 has 16 residues. With V trimmed by 1 base and J by 4 bases, 6 bases remained unmatched. The CDR3 loop is CASSLIPGLAGYEQYF. The CDR3 DNA follows: TGTGCCAGCAGCTTAATCCCCGGACTAGCGGGTTACGAGCAGTACTTC.

A few counts support this clonotype. The V gene is TRBV29-1, the J gene TRBJ2-7; D unresolved. CDR3 length: 13 residues. V lost 6 bases to trimming and J lost 0 bases, with 12 bases between them. Germline V gene lookup returns CDR1 SQVTM and CDR2 ANQGSEA. CDR3 region: CSVVDGSSYEQYF. Written as DNA, the CDR3 is TGCAGCGTCGTTGATGGAAGCTCCTACGAGCAGTACTTC.